A single TCR beta chain is shown here with its context. Its antigen remains unknown. The data were taken from a study of CD8 T cells in ankylosing spondylitis. The study, taken as a whole, reports: Ankylosing spondylitis blood appeared to be characterized by a TCR beta motif of several highly homologous variants. CD8+ by phenotype, disease-linked clones were relatively rare in peripheral blood. The study looked at matched synovial fluid samples from ankylosing spondylitis patients. Disease-linked clones were reported to be significantly enriched there. Earlier work had already found some motif variants in reactive arthritis synovial fluid and blood.

Generation of TCR beta libraries employed quantitative 5'-RACE incorporating molecular barcodes. TCRdb reanalysed the 5' RACE reads using MiXCR and keeps one entry per CDR3 protein. Of some 800,000 distinct CDR3 sequences in the sample, 10% to 15% were seen once. Germline lookup yields CDR1 MNHEY and CDR2 SMNVEV (reference sequence). Trimming took 2 bases from V and 4 from J, leaving 12 bases between them. The CDR3 consists of 14 residues. This chain joins TRBV27 and TRBJ2-7, with D tentatively TRBD1 (6 bases). Input material: blood, either unsorted or a sorted T cell fraction (not recorded which). The source of this sequence is a male donor with ankylosing spondylitis. This chain's CDR3 is CASSLAWTEYEQYF. CDR3 DNA: TGTGCCAGCAGTTTAGCATGGACAGAGTACGAGCAGTACTTC.